This T cell receptor beta chain came from a study of cytomegalovirus exposure and HLA in healthy donors. Study-wide findings and caveats: In a later analysis, V- and J-gene trimming of beta chains associated with a DCLRE1C missense variant, replicated independently. CMV serostatus was the sole immune exposure data available. Of the V segments, some could not be distinguished, including TRBV6-2 and TRBV6-3, and were excluded. For most TCR sequences rarity was the rule, although some public TCRs occurred in many donors.

A multiplex PCR was run with 60 Vbeta primers and 13 Jbeta primers. Using immunoSEQ multiplex PCR, the repertoire was profiled, and TCRdb retains in-frame clones only, with some absent. This sample's table has some 70,000 clones. Details on this clone: Its matching antigen is unknown.

Trimming took 4 bases from V and 1 from J, leaving 8 bases between them. This CDR3 spans 13 amino acids. Germline-derived CDR1 and CDR2 are SGHNT and YYREEE (reference sequence). The genes are TRBV5-4 and TRBJ1-1; D call uncertain. The sequencing input was PBMCs. The clonotype was recovered from a man aged 35-49 years in good health and CMV-seronegative. The CDR3 is CASSPQKNTEAFF. The CDR3 region has the DNA TGTGCCAGCAGCCCTCAGAAGAACACTGAAGCTTTCTTT.